Following are 15 T cell receptor beta chains from one sample sequenced in a study of tumor-infiltrating lymphocytes in primary liver carcinoma. Unsorted bulk tissue of about 19-33 mg yielded co-extracted RNA and DNA. A primer matching the constant region was used to make TCR beta cDNA from approximately 520 ng of total RNA. ARM-PCR, slightly modified, supplied the TCR beta libraries through three nested multiplex PCR rounds. TRBV1-TRBV30 forward and Cbeta reverse primers drove the first two roughly 10-cycle rounds. Each CDR3 protein gets one entry after TCRdb re-called the multiplex PCR reads with MiXCR. The sample yields over 75,000 distinct CDR3 sequences, just over 65% seen once. The sequenced sample was tumor-adjacent normal liver tissue. Receptors originate from a man aged 35-49 years with primary liver carcinoma and hepatitis B virus infection.

In the case of this clonotype: It may be a read error: a sequence one base away is much more abundant. V and J are TRBV7-9 and TRBJ1-3, with no clear D. The V gene lost 5 bases and the J gene lost 3 bases, with 11 bases spanning the gap. CDR1 and CDR2 from the germline V gene are SEHNR and FQNEAQ (reference sequence). The CDR3 runs to 14 residues. CDR3 sequence: CASSHTQSGNTIYF. In DNA, the CDR3 is TGTGCCAGCAGCCATACCCAAAGTGGAAACACCATATATTTT.

A remark on this clonotype: A much larger clone is a single base away; this may be a read error. This chain connects TRBV6-1 to TRBJ2-1; TRBD2 matches at 9 bases. Unmatched junction bases numbered 15, after V lost 10 bases and J lost 8 bases. This CDR3 contains 15 residues. Germline CDR1 MNHNS, CDR2 SASEGT. This CDR3 reads CANSFSSGGGDEQFF. The CDR3 nucleotides are TGTGCCAACTCCTTTAGTAGCGGGGGAGGGGATGAGCAGTTCTTC.

The chain couples TRBV7-3 to TRBJ2-2, with D perhaps TRBD1 (5 bases). Germline V lookup: CDR1 SGHTA, CDR2 FQGTGA. The V gene lost 5 bases and the J gene lost 7 bases, with 14 bases spanning the gap. The CDR3 spans 14 residues. CDR3 amino acids: CASSPGREGGELFF. As DNA, the CDR3 is TGTGCCAGCAGCCCGGGCAGGGAAGGCGGGGAGCTGTTTTTT.

With regard to this clonotype: A much larger clone lies one base from this, so it may be a read error. The chain combines TRBV12-3 or TRBV12-4 with TRBJ1-1; no clear D. This CDR3 has 17 amino acids. Trimming stripped 6 bases from V and 3 bases from J, with 23 bases between. CDR3 in DNA: TGTGCCAGCAGCCCCCGCAAGGGTAGTAGGTACGACACTGAAGCTTTCTTT. This translates into CASSPRKGSRYDTEAFF.

This clonotype was seen at least ten times. The chain is built from TRBV6-5 and TRBJ2-3; TRBD2 might be the D (7 bases). This CDR3 is 19 amino acids long. Germline lookup yields CDR1 MNHEY and CDR2 SVGAGI. The V end was cut by 7 bases, the J end by 0 bases, with 26 bases between. The CDR3 coding sequence is TGTGCCAGCACCCCGGAAGGGGGAAGGGGAGGGGTCAGCACAGATACGCAGTATTTT. Translating it yields CASTPEGGRGGVSTDTQYF.

This clonotype appeared many times. The chain carries TRBV4-1 and TRBJ2-7, with 9 positions matching TRBD2. Germline values: CDR1 MGHRA, CDR2 YSYEKL. The length of the CDR3 is 15 residues. V was pared by 1 base and J by 4 bases, with 5 bases of the junction left unmatched. CDR3 amino acids: CASSQAPGLAYEQYF. The CDR3 nucleotides read TGCGCCAGCAGCCAAGCCCCGGGACTAGCTTACGAGCAGTACTTC.

This chain connects TRBV30 to TRBJ2-7; D is uncertain. Germline lookup yields CDR1 GTSNPN and CDR2 SVGIG (reference sequence). Between the trimmed V and J ends, which lost 3 bases and 0 bases, there was a span of 9 bases. The CDR3 has 13 amino acids. The CDR3 DNA follows: TGTGCCTGGAGGGAACACCACTCCTACGAGCAGTACTTC. Its translation is CAWREHHSYEQYF. Full variable domain (rest looked up from reference TRBV30 and TRBJ2-7): SQTIHQWPATLVQPVGSPLSLECTVEGTSNPNLYWYRQAAGRGLQLLFYSVGIGQISSEVPQNLSASRPQDRQFILSSKKLLLSDSGFYLCAWREHHSYEQYFGPGTRLTVT.

The sample holds a few counts of this clonotype. The chain couples TRBV7-9 to TRBJ2-1; D remains unclear. Germline V gene lookup returns CDR1 SEHNR and CDR2 FQNEAQ (reference sequence). This CDR3 spans 13 amino acids. The ends were cut back, 5 bases at V and 5 bases at J, with 10 bases in the middle. CDR3 nucleotide sequence: TGTGCCAGCAGCCCCCGGCTTGACAATGAGCAGTTCTTC. This translates into CASSPRLDNEQFF.

The rearrangement joins TRBV7-2 to TRBJ2-3; D remains ambiguous. The germline CDR1 and CDR2 sequences are SGHTA and FQGNSA. Trimming stripped 7 bases from V and 1 base from J, with 9 bases between. CDR3 size: 13 residues. The CDR3 protein is CASTRRGTDTQYF. The DNA for the CDR3 is TGTGCCAGCACCCGGAGAGGCACAGATACGCAGTATTTT. Complete variable domain (other parts from reference TRBV7-2 and TRBJ2-3): GAGVSQSPSNKVTEKGKDVELRCDPISGHTALYWYRQSLGQGLEFLIYFQGNSAPDKSGLPSDRFSAERTGGSVSTLTIQRTQQEDSAVYLCASTRRGTDTQYFGPGTRLTVL.

This clonotype was seen at least ten times. The genes are TRBV6-1 and TRBJ2-7; 11 bases are a match to TRBD1. Germline V gives CDR1 MNHNS, CDR2 SASEGT. This CDR3 comprises 16 residues. V trimming: 3 bases; J trimming: 6 bases; junction bases outside the gene matches: 10. The CDR3 coding sequence is TGTGCCAGCAGTGATAACGAGGGACAGGGGGTTCGCGAGCAGTACTTC. As protein: CASSDNEGQGVREQYF.

The DNA of the CDR3 is TGTGCCAGCACCCGTGGGGGCACCGGCCGCGGAGCCGGTGAGCAGTTCTTC. Translated, it gives CASTRGGTGRGAGEQFF. The gene calls are TRBV5-4 and TRBJ2-1, with D possibly being TRBD1 (6 bases). The CDR3 is 17 amino acids. The germline gives CDR1 SGHNT, CDR2 YYREEE (reference sequence). Trimming took 6 bases from V and 9 from J, leaving 28 bases between them.

A note on this clonotype: Germline and junction disagree at one end, which may indicate a read error. V usage is TRBV4-1 and J usage is TRBJ2-1; D remains ambiguous. This CDR3 contains 12 residues. From germline, CDR1 is MGHRA and CDR2 YSYEKL. CDR3 in DNA: TGCGCCATCAGCCTTTATGACAATGGGCAGTTCTTC. This translates into CAISLYDNGQFF.

This chain uses TRBV29-1 with TRBJ2-7; D remains unclear. Germline assignment: CDR1 SQVTM and CDR2 ANQGSEA. V lost 3 bases, J lost 6 bases, and 15 bases lay in between. This CDR3 comprises 13 residues. CDR3 amino acids: CSVDGQGPCEQYF. The CDR3, as DNA: TGCAGCGTTGATGGTCAAGGACCCTGCGAGCAGTACTTC.

This clonotype showed up many times. The chain has TRBV28 and TRBJ2-5, with 8 bases matching TRBD2. The junction had 4 bases not matched to a gene; V was cut back by 0 bases and J by 1 base. This CDR3 is built from 16 residues. Looked up from germline, CDR1 is MDHEN and CDR2 is SYDVKM. The CDR3 region is CASSLWSGSPQETQYF. In DNA, the CDR3 is TGTGCCAGCAGTTTATGGAGCGGGAGTCCCCAAGAGACCCAGTACTTC.

This clonotype occurred a few times. The rearrangement links TRBV28 to TRBJ2-1; 9 nucleotides match TRBD2. V dropped 3 bases and J dropped 14; count of bases not matched to a gene: 8. The CDR3 is 13 amino acids. Germline V CDR1 and CDR2: MDHEN, SYDVKM. CDR3 sequence: CASSFMSSGNEFF. The CDR3 nucleotides read TGTGCCAGCAGTTTCATGTCTAGCGGGAACGAGTTCTTC. Based on the CDR3 plus reference TRBV28 and TRBJ2-1, the full variable domain is DVKVTQSSRYLVKRTGEKVFLECVQDMDHENMFWYRQDPGLGLRLIYFSYDVKMKEKGDIPEGYSVSREKKERFSLILESASTNQTSMYLCASSFMSSGNEFFGPGTRLTVL.